The text below deals with one TCR beta chain. The sample belongs to a study of blood T cell repertoires in COVID-19. The overall study: Spain, Italy and the United States supplied samples that represented acute and convalescent COVID-19. The cDNA or gDNA used as material had been derived from T cells, B-cell-depleted T cells, or PBMCs.

Original handling: Amplification of reference gene primers was used by the study to estimate nucleated cell counts. Libraries were prepared by immunoSEQ multiplex PCR; TCRdb keeps only in-frame clonotypes and omits some of them. The V and J calls and clone size come from that table; D and trimming were worked out from the DNA. The profile shows about 520,000 clones, 80% to 90% of them singletons. This CDR3 has 15 amino acids. V shed 3 bases and J 4 bases; nucleotides not matched to a gene: 5. Germline values: CDR1 SGHTA, CDR2 FQGTGA. Material: peripheral blood. The TCR comes from a human donor in a cohort sampled during active COVID-19. The chain uses TRBV7-3 and TRBJ2-2, with 7 bases matching TRBD2. CDR3 coding DNA: TGTGCCAGCAGCTTGTATGGCGGGAGCACCGGGGAGCTGTTTTTT. Protein product: CASSLYGGSTGELFF.